Listed below are T cell receptor beta chains from one sample, sequenced in a study of T cells in Graves' hyperthyroidism and ophthalmopathy. In TCRdb, the multiplex PCR reads were re-called with MiXCR into one record per CDR3 protein. The sample includes around 520,000 distinct CDR3 sequences, less than 25% seen only once; the top ten take roughly 12%. Source material: blood. The receptors derive from a young woman with Graves' ophthalmopathy. CDR3s include the opening cysteine and the closing phenylalanine or tryptophan. A D gene is named only where the DNA matches it firmly. The size entry is marked missing in some rows and otherwise reads once, few, many or a size class.

abundance: many
v_gene: TRBV4-1
d_gene: TRBD2
j_gene: TRBJ2-5
CDR3aa: CASSHSGGVAQYF
CDR3nt: TGCGCCAGCAGCCACTCCGGGGGGGTAGCCCAGTACTTC

abundance: many
v_gene: TRBV7-2
d_gene: -
j_gene: TRBJ2-5
CDR3aa: CASSPERGAETQYF
CDR3nt: TGTGCCAGCAGCCCCGAACGGGGGGCCGAGACCCAGTACTTC

abundance: -
v_gene: TRBV15
d_gene: TRBD1
j_gene: TRBJ1-2
CDR3aa: CATIRDRQGPNYGYTF
CDR3nt: TGTGCCACCATCAGAGATCGACAGGGACCAAACTATGGCTACACCTTC

abundance: many
v_gene: TRBV6-5
d_gene: TRBD1
j_gene: TRBJ1-1
CDR3aa: CASSSQGGDTEAFF
CDR3nt: TGTGCCAGCAGTTCGCAGGGGGGGGACACTGAAGCTTTCTTT

abundance: many
v_gene: TRBV2
d_gene: TRBD1
j_gene: TRBJ1-2
CDR3aa: CASSMQGARLNYGYTF
CDR3nt: TGTGCCAGCAGTATGCAGGGGGCTCGGCTAAACTATGGCTACACCTTC

abundance: many
v_gene: TRBV10-3
d_gene: TRBD1
j_gene: TRBJ1-2
CDR3aa: CAIMGDRGSNGYTF
CDR3nt: TGTGCCATCATGGGAGACAGGGGATCGAATGGCTACACCTTC

abundance: many
v_gene: TRBV12-3/TRBV12-4
d_gene: -
j_gene: TRBJ1-5
CDR3aa: CASSLTDRSNQPQHF
CDR3nt: TGTGCCAGCAGTTTAACCGACAGGAGCAATCAGCCCCAGCATTTT

abundance: -
v_gene: TRBV6-1
d_gene: -
j_gene: TRBJ1-6
CDR3aa: CATMGGAYTNSPLHF
CDR3nt: TGTGCCACCATGGGGGGGGCTTATACTAATTCACCCCTCCACTTT

abundance: -
v_gene: TRBV6-1
d_gene: -
j_gene: TRBJ2-5
CDR3aa: CASMKVRIQETQYF
CDR3nt: TGTGCCAGCATGAAAGTTCGGATCCAAGAGACCCAGTACTTC

abundance: few
v_gene: TRBV7-6
d_gene: TRBD1
j_gene: TRBJ1-1
CDR3aa: CASSPGQGAAEAFF
CDR3nt: TGTGCCAGCAGCCCTGGACAGGGGGCGGCTGAAGCTTTCTTT

abundance: many
v_gene: TRBV7-3
d_gene: -
j_gene: TRBJ2-7
CDR3aa: CASSPAGGATEQYF
CDR3nt: TGTGCCAGCAGCCCCGCTGGGGGGGCTACCGAGCAGTACTTC

abundance: -
v_gene: TRBV12-3/TRBV12-4
d_gene: -
j_gene: TRBJ1-2
CDR3aa: CASTQGFNYGYTF
CDR3nt: TGTGCCAGCACCCAAGGCTTTAACTATGGCTACACCTTC

abundance: many
v_gene: TRBV5-1
d_gene: -
j_gene: TRBJ1-3
CDR3aa: CASSLQGDAGNTIYF
CDR3nt: TGCGCCAGCAGCTTACAGGGAGACGCTGGAAACACCATATATTTT

abundance: few
v_gene: TRBV9
d_gene: -
j_gene: TRBJ1-2
CDR3aa: CASSVDTNYGYTF
CDR3nt: TGTGCCAGCAGCGTGGACACAAACTATGGCTACACCTTC

abundance: many
v_gene: TRBV7-2
d_gene: -
j_gene: TRBJ2-5
CDR3aa: CASSRPTREETQYF
CDR3nt: TGTGCCAGCAGCCGTCCTACGCGGGAAGAGACCCAGTACTTC

abundance: many
v_gene: TRBV19
d_gene: TRBD1
j_gene: TRBJ1-5
CDR3aa: CASSAPPGGNQPQHF
CDR3nt: TGTGCCAGTAGTGCTCCTCCAGGGGGAAATCAGCCCCAGCATTTT

abundance: many
v_gene: TRBV6-5
d_gene: -
j_gene: TRBJ2-7
CDR3aa: CASQYGDYEQYF
CDR3nt: TGTGCCAGCCAATACGGAGATTACGAGCAGTACTTC

abundance: many
v_gene: TRBV27
d_gene: -
j_gene: TRBJ1-1
CDR3aa: CASSATTTETEAFF
CDR3nt: TGTGCCAGCAGTGCTACTACTACAGAAACTGAAGCTTTCTTT

abundance: many
v_gene: TRBV7-2
d_gene: -
j_gene: TRBJ2-2
CDR3aa: CASSLAGFTGELFF
CDR3nt: TGTGCCAGCAGCTTAGCGGGGTTCACCGGGGAGCTGTTTTTT

abundance: many
v_gene: TRBV27
d_gene: TRBD2
j_gene: TRBJ2-2
CDR3aa: CASRRPGLAAGELFF
CDR3nt: TGTGCCAGCAGGCGTCCGGGACTAGCCGCCGGGGAGCTGTTTTTT

abundance: -
v_gene: TRBV5-6
d_gene: -
j_gene: TRBJ1-5
CDR3aa: CASSQGPVGNQPQHF
CDR3nt: TGTGCCAGCAGCCAGGGGCCGGTCGGCAATCAGCCCCAGCATTTT

abundance: many
v_gene: TRBV18
d_gene: TRBD1
j_gene: TRBJ1-1
CDR3aa: CASSDQTGVETEAFF
CDR3nt: TGTGCCAGCTCAGACCAGACAGGGGTGGAGACTGAAGCTTTCTTT

abundance: many
v_gene: TRBV20-1
d_gene: -
j_gene: TRBJ1-2
CDR3aa: CSARYMFYGYTF
CDR3nt: TGCAGTGCGCGATACATGTTCTATGGCTACACCTTC

abundance: many
v_gene: TRBV6-4
d_gene: -
j_gene: TRBJ1-2
CDR3aa: CASSDATGFSRVGFYGYTF
CDR3nt: TGTGCCAGCAGCGACGCGACAGGATTCTCTAGGGTTGGTTTCTATGGCTACACCTTC

abundance: many
v_gene: TRBV28
d_gene: TRBD1
j_gene: TRBJ1-3
CDR3aa: CASSFTPGQQISGNTIYF
CDR3nt: TGTGCCAGCAGTTTTACACCGGGACAGCAGATCTCTGGAAACACCATATATTTT

abundance: -
v_gene: TRBV6-1
d_gene: TRBD2
j_gene: TRBJ2-1
CDR3aa: CASSSGGGVYEQFF
CDR3nt: TGTGCCAGCAGTAGCGGGGGGGGTGTCTATGAGCAGTTCTTC

abundance: many
v_gene: TRBV7-2
d_gene: -
j_gene: TRBJ1-1
CDR3aa: CASSSYQGPEAFF
CDR3nt: TGTGCCAGCAGCTCGTACCAGGGGCCTGAAGCTTTCTTT

abundance: -
v_gene: TRBV5-1
d_gene: TRBD2
j_gene: TRBJ2-7
CDR3aa: CASSGGLAGVGEQYF
CDR3nt: TGCGCCAGCAGCGGAGGACTAGCGGGGGTAGGCGAGCAGTACTTC

abundance: -
v_gene: TRBV13
d_gene: TRBD1
j_gene: TRBJ2-2
CDR3aa: CASSLWGQTGELFF
CDR3nt: TGTGCCAGCAGCTTATGGGGACAGACCGGGGAGCTGTTTTTT

abundance: many
v_gene: TRBV6-2/TRBV6-3
d_gene: TRBD2
j_gene: TRBJ2-4
CDR3aa: CASSYERGGLGKNIQYF
CDR3nt: TGTGCCAGCAGTTACGAGCGGGGGGGCCTAGGCAAAAACATTCAGTACTTC

abundance: once
v_gene: TRBV28
d_gene: TRBD1
j_gene: TRBJ1-1
CDR3aa: CASNLGQGDTEAFF
CDR3nt: TGTGCCAGCAACCTCGGACAGGGAGACACTGAAGCTTTCTTT

abundance: -
v_gene: TRBV6-1
d_gene: -
j_gene: TRBJ2-6
CDR3aa: CASSRGRTSGANVLTF
CDR3nt: TGTGCCAGCAGCCGGGGACGGACCTCTGGGGCCAACGTCCTGACTTTC

abundance: many
v_gene: TRBV6-1
d_gene: -
j_gene: TRBJ2-7
CDR3aa: CASSQDMSGSIYEQYF
CDR3nt: TGTGCCAGCAGTCAGGATATGTCCGGGTCCATCTACGAGCAGTACTTC

abundance: many
v_gene: TRBV11-2
d_gene: TRBD2
j_gene: TRBJ2-7
CDR3aa: CASSFVLGGRSYEQYF
CDR3nt: TGTGCCAGCAGCTTCGTACTGGGCGGGAGGAGCTACGAGCAGTACTTC

abundance: many
v_gene: TRBV6-5
d_gene: -
j_gene: TRBJ1-1
CDR3aa: CASSYGVGTEAFF
CDR3nt: TGTGCCAGCAGTTACGGGGTAGGGACTGAAGCTTTCTTT

abundance: -
v_gene: TRBV7-8
d_gene: TRBD1
j_gene: TRBJ1-2
CDR3aa: CASSLSDRDYGYTF
CDR3nt: TGTGCCAGCAGCCTGTCGGACAGGGACTATGGCTACACCTTC

abundance: many
v_gene: TRBV9
d_gene: -
j_gene: TRBJ1-2
CDR3aa: CASSVGGDDYGYTF
CDR3nt: TGTGCCAGCAGCGTAGGGGGAGATGATTATGGCTACACCTTC

abundance: few
v_gene: TRBV30
d_gene: -
j_gene: TRBJ2-3
CDR3aa: CAWKSADTQYF
CDR3nt: TGTGCCTGGAAGTCCGCCGATACGCAGTATTTT

abundance: many
v_gene: TRBV12-3/TRBV12-4
d_gene: -
j_gene: TRBJ1-1
CDR3aa: CASTPGVGDTEAFF
CDR3nt: TGTGCCAGCACCCCCGGTGTCGGGGACACTGAAGCTTTCTTT

abundance: -
v_gene: TRBV6-1
d_gene: -
j_gene: TRBJ1-2
CDR3aa: CASAAAGQQMNGYTF
CDR3nt: TGTGCCAGCGCCGCGGCGGGGCAGCAAATGAACGGCTACACCTTC

abundance: -
v_gene: TRBV11-2
d_gene: -
j_gene: TRBJ2-7
CDR3aa: CASSFSRATYEQYF
CDR3nt: TGTGCCAGCAGCTTCTCCAGGGCAACCTACGAGCAGTACTTC

abundance: -
v_gene: TRBV4-1
d_gene: -
j_gene: TRBJ1-5
CDR3aa: CASSLGTGGTQPQHF
CDR3nt: TGCGCCAGCAGCCTCGGGACCGGGGGGACTCAGCCCCAGCATTTT

abundance: many
v_gene: TRBV18
d_gene: TRBD1
j_gene: TRBJ2-7
CDR3aa: CASSPDRASSSYF
CDR3nt: TGTGCCAGCTCACCGGACAGGGCATCGAGTTCGTACTTC

abundance: -
v_gene: TRBV5-1
d_gene: -
j_gene: TRBJ2-5
CDR3aa: CASSLTPGPQETQYF
CDR3nt: TGCGCCAGCAGCCTCACTCCGGGACCCCAAGAGACCCAGTACTTC

abundance: -
v_gene: TRBV6-1
d_gene: -
j_gene: TRBJ2-2
CDR3aa: CASSPGYSTGELCF
CDR3nt: TGTGCCAGCAGCCCAGGGTATTCCACCGGGGAGCTGTGTTTT

abundance: -
v_gene: TRBV12-3/TRBV12-4
d_gene: TRBD1
j_gene: TRBJ1-1
CDR3aa: CASRIDRGRSTEAFF
CDR3nt: TGTGCCAGCAGAATAGACAGGGGGAGGTCCACTGAAGCTTTCTTT

abundance: many
v_gene: TRBV14
d_gene: -
j_gene: TRBJ1-1
CDR3aa: CASSQYRVTEAFF
CDR3nt: TGTGCCAGCAGCCAATACAGGGTCACTGAAGCTTTCTTT

abundance: -
v_gene: TRBV28
d_gene: -
j_gene: TRBJ2-7
CDR3aa: CASSPVPWEQYF
CDR3nt: TGTGCCAGCAGTCCCGTCCCCTGGGAGCAGTACTTC

abundance: many
v_gene: TRBV12-3/TRBV12-4
d_gene: TRBD1
j_gene: TRBJ2-2
CDR3aa: CASSLRAFLGQGYTGELFF
CDR3nt: TGTGCCAGCAGTTTACGGGCTTTTTTGGGACAGGGGTATACCGGGGAGCTGTTTTTT

abundance: many
v_gene: TRBV19
d_gene: -
j_gene: TRBJ1-2
CDR3aa: CASSIERNYGGYTF
CDR3nt: TGTGCCAGTAGTATAGAGAGGAATTACGGTGGCTACACCTTC

abundance: -
v_gene: TRBV11-1
d_gene: TRBD1
j_gene: TRBJ1-1
CDR3aa: CASSSTRTGGYTEAFF
CDR3nt: TGTGCCAGCAGCTCAACCCGGACAGGGGGCTACACTGAAGCTTTCTTT

abundance: -
v_gene: TRBV3-1
d_gene: -
j_gene: TRBJ1-2
CDR3aa: CASNQEGSSYGYTF
CDR3nt: TGTGCCAGCAACCAAGAAGGCAGCAGCTATGGCTACACCTTC

abundance: few
v_gene: TRBV19
d_gene: -
j_gene: TRBJ2-7
CDR3aa: CASSTTYLGTYEQYF
CDR3nt: TGTGCCAGTAGCACGACCTATTTGGGAACCTACGAGCAGTACTTC

abundance: many
v_gene: TRBV27
d_gene: -
j_gene: TRBJ1-5
CDR3aa: CASSWGYNQPQHF
CDR3nt: TGTGCCAGCAGTTGGGGGTACAATCAGCCCCAGCATTTT